This TCR beta chain was found in a study of T-cell reconstitution after alpha-beta-depleted transplantation in children. Findings and caveats of the study: Hyperexpanded clones declined; after one year, newly produced T cells mostly supplied diversity. Surviving recipient T cells and thymic progenitors accounted for the high day-60 TCRbeta diversity observed in some patients. About two months after transplant, alpha-beta T cells reportedly came from several hundred expanded graft clones.

There are a few counts of this clonotype. Its target is not known. Unique molecular identifiers were incorporated into the prepared TCRbeta library. TCRdb recomputed calls from the PCR reads with MiXCR, one row per CDR3 protein. The sample holds hundreds of thousands of distinct CDR3 sequences; roughly 13% are singletons and the top ten take 2.2%. CDR1 is SGHNT and CDR2 is YENEEA in the germline V gene. V lost 7 bases, J lost 1 base, and 7 bases lay in between. CDR3 length equals 13 residues. The sample in question was PBMCs, mostly from graft donor cells, obtained 360 days after TCRalphabeta/CD19-depleted stem cell transplant. This TCR came from a male patient aged 10 to 17 who had a stem cell transplant for acute myeloid leukemia, so the T cells may come from the graft donor. The chain links TRBV11-3 to TRBJ2-2; D gene ambiguous. The CDR3 is CASKNRNTGELFF. As DNA, the CDR3 is TGTGCCAGCAAAAATCGGAACACCGGGGAGCTGTTTTTT. Together with reference TRBV11-3 and TRBJ2-2, the CDR3 gives the full variable domain: EAGVVQSPRYKIIEKKQPVAFWCNPISGHNTLYWYLQNLGQGPELLIRYENEEAVDDSQLPKDRFSAERLKGVDSTLKIQPAELGDSAVYLCASKNRNTGELFFGEGSRLTVL.